The sequence of this T cell receptor beta chain was determined in a study of PD-1 blockade in mismatch repair-deficient tumors. Study overall: Patients had approximately 13 mismatch repair-deficient cancer types and were previously treated and progressing.

General observations from the study: Tumor-resident clones, often absent from pretreatment blood, expanded after pembrolizumab and then contracted.

This CDR3 has 14 amino acids. CDR1 and CDR2 from the germline V gene are MGHDK and SYGVNS. Trimming took off 7 bases at V and 0 bases at J, with 13 bases between the two ends. This clone was counted a single time. Its antigen is unknown. Libraries were prepared by immunoSEQ multiplex PCR; TCRdb keeps only in-frame clonotypes and omits some of them. The sample carries roughly 48,000 clones, 77% recorded once. TCRs were sequenced from a few patients responding to pembrolizumab. This receptor was obtained from an adult with mismatch repair-deficient cancer. Source: PBMCs, taken before pembrolizumab treatment. V usage is TRBV25-1 and J usage is TRBJ2-7; perhaps TRBD1 as D (5 bases). CDR3: CASNLSRGSYEQYF. In DNA form, the CDR3 reads TGTGCCAGCAATCTCTCAAGGGGCTCCTACGAGCAGTACTTC.